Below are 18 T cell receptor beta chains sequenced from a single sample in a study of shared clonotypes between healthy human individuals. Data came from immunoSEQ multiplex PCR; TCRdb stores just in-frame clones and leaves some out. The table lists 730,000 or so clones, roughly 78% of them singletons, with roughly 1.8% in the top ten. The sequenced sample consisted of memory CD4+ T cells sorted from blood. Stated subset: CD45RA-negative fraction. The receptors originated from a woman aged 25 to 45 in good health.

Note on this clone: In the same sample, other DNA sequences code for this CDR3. This chain's CDR3 is CASSIPTGAYGYTF. CDR3 in DNA: TGTGCCAGTAGTATCCCGACAGGGGCCTATGGCTACACCTTC. This chain connects TRBV19 to TRBJ1-2; TRBD1 matches at 8 bases. CDR1 and CDR2 from the germline V gene are LNHDA and SQIVND (reference sequence). The CDR3 sequence is 14 residues long. V dropped 3 bases and J dropped 4; count of bases not matched to a gene: 4.

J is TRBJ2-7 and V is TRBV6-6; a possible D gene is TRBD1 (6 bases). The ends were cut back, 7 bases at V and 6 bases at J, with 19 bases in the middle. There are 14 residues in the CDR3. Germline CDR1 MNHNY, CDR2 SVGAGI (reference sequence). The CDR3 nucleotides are TGTGCCAGCACCCTCAAACCGGGACAACCCGAGCAGTACTTC. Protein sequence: CASTLKPGQPEQYF.

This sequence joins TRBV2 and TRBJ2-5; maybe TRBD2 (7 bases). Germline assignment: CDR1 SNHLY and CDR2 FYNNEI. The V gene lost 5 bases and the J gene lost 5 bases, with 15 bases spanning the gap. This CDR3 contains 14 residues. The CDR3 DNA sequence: TGTGCCAGCAGTCACAGGGCCGGGGGGGAGACCCAGTACTTC. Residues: CASSHRAGGETQYF.

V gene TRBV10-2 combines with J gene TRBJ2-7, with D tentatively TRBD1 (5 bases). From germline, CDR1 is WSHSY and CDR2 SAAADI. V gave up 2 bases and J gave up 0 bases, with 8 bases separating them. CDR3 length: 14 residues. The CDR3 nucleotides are TGCGCCAGCAGTGAGAAGGGGATCTCCTACGAGCAGTACTTC. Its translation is CASSEKGISYEQYF.

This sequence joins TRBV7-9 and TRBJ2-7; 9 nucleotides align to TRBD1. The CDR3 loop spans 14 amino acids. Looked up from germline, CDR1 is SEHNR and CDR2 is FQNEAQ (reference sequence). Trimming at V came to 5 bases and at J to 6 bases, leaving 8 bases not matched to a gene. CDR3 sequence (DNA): TGTGCCAGCAGCCCCGGGACAGGGAGAAGCGAGCAGTACTTC. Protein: CASSPGTGRSEQYF.

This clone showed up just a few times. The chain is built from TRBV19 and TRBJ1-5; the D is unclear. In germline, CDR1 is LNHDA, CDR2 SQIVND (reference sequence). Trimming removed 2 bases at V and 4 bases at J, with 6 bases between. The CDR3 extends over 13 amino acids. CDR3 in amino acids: CASSIKVNQPQHF. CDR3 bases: TGTGCCAGTAGTATAAAGGTGAATCAGCCCCAGCATTTT.

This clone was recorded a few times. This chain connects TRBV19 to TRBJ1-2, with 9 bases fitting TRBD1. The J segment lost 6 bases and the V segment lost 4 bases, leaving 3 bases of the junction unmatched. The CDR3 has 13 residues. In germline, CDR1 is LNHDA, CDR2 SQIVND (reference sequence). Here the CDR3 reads CASSSRQGDGYTF. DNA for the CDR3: TGTGCCAGTAGTAGCCGACAGGGGGATGGCTACACCTTC. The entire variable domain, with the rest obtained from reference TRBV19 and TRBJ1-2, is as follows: DGGITQSPKYLFRKEGQNVTLSCEQNLNHDAMYWYRQDPGQGLRLIYYSQIVNDFQKGDIAEGYSVSREKKESFPLTVTSAQKNPTAFYLCASSSRQGDGYTFGSGTRLTVV.

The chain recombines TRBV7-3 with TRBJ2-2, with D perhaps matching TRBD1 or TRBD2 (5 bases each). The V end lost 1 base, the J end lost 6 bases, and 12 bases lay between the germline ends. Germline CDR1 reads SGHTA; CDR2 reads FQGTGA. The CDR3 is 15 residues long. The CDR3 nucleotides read TGTGCCAGCAGCTTAAGTCAGCTGGGGGCCGGGGAGCTGTTTTTT. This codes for CASSLSQLGAGELFF. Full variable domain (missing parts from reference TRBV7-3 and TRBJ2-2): GAGVSQTPSNKVTEKGKYVELRCDPISGHTALYWYRQSLGQGPEFLIYFQGTGAADDSGLPNDRFFAVRPEGSVSTLKIQRTERGDSAVYLCASSLSQLGAGELFFGEGSRLTVL.

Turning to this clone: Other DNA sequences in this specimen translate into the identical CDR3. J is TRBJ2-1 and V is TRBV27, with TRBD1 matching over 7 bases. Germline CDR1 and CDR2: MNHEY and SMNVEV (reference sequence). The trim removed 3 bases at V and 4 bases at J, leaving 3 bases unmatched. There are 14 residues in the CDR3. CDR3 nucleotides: TGTGCCAGCAGTTTGGGGGACAGTTACAATGAGCAGTTCTTC. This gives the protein CASSLGDSYNEQFF.

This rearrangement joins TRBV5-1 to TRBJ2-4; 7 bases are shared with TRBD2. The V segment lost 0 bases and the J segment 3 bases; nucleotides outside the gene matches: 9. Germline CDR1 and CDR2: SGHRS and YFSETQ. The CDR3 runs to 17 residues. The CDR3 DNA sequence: TGCGCCAGCAGCTTGGCTGGCGGGAGCGTGGACAAAAACATTCAGTACTTC. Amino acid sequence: CASSLAGGSVDKNIQYF.

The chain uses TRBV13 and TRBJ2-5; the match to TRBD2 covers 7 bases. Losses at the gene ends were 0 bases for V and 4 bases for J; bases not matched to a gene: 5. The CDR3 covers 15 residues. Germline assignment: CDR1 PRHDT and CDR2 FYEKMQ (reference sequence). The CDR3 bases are TGTGCCAGCAGCTTAGGAGGGAGGGCCGCAGAGACCCAGTACTTC. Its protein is CASSLGGRAAETQYF.

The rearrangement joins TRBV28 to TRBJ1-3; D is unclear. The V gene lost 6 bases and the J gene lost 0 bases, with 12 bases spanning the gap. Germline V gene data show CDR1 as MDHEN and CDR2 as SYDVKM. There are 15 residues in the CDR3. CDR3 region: CASRYSIISGNTIYF. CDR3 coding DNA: TGTGCCAGCAGGTACAGCATTATCTCTGGAAACACCATATATTTT. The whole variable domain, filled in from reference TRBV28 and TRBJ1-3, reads DVKVTQSSRYLVKRTGEKVFLECVQDMDHENMFWYRQDPGLGLRLIYFSYDVKMKEKGDIPEGYSVSREKKERFSLILESASTNQTSMYLCASRYSIISGNTIYFGEGSWLTVV.

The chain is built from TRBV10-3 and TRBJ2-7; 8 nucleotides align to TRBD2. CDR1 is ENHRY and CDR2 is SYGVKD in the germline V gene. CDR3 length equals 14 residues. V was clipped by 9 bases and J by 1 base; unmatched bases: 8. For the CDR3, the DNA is TGTGCCATAAAGAAGCGGGAGATGTCCTACGAGCAGTACTTC. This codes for CAIKKREMSYEQYF.

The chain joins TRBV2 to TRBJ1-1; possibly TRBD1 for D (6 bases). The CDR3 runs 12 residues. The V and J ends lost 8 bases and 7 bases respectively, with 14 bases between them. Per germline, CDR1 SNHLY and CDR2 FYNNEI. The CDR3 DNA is TGTGCCAGCGGAAAGACAGGCCTTGAAGCTTTCTTT. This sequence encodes CASGKTGLEAFF.

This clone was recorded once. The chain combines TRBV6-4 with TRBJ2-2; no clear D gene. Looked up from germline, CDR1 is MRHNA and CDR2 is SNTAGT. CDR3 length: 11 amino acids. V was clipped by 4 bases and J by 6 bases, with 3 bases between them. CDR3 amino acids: CASSGPGELFF. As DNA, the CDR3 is TGTGCCAGCAGTGGTCCCGGGGAGCTGTTTTTT.

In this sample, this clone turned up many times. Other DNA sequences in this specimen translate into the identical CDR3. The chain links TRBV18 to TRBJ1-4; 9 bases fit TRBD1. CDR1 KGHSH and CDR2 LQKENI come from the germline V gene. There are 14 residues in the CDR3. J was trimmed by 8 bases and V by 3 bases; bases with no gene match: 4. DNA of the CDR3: TGTGCCAGCTCACCTGGACAGGGGTCCGAAAAACTGTTTTTT. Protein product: CASSPGQGSEKLFF.

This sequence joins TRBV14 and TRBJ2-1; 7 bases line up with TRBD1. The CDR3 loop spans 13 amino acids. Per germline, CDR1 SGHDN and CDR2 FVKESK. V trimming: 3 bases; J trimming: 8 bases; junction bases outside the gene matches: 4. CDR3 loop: CASSQNQGDEQFF. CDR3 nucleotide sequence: TGTGCCAGCAGCCAGAATCAGGGGGATGAGCAGTTCTTC.

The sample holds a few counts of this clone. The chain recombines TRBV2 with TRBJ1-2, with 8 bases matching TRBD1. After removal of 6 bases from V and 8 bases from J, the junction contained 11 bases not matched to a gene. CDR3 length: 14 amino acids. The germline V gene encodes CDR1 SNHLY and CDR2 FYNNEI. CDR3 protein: CASSVRQGREGYTF. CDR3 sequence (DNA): TGTGCCAGCAGCGTTAGACAGGGGAGGGAAGGCTACACCTTC.